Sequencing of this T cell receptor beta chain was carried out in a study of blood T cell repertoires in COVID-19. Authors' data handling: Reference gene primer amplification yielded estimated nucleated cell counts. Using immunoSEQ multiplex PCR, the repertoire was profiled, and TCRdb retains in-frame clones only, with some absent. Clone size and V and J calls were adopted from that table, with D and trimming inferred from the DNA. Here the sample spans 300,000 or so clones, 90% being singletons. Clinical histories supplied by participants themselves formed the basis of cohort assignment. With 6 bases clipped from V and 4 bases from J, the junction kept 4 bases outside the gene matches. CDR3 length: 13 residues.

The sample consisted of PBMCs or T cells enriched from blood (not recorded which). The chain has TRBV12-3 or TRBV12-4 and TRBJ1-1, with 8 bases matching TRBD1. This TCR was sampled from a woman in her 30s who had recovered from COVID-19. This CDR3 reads CASRFTGGTEAFF. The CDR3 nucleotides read TGTGCCAGCAGATTTACAGGGGGCACTGAAGCTTTCTTT.